This T cell receptor beta chain was captured by sequencing in a study of cytomegalovirus exposure and HLA in healthy donors. Study-wide findings and caveats: Some public TCRs appeared in many individuals, while most sequences were rare. TCR beta chains numbering some 160 were designated cytomegalovirus-associated.

Libraries were prepared by immunoSEQ multiplex PCR; TCRdb keeps only in-frame clonotypes and omits some of them. The sample lists some 200,000 clones, roughly 86% occurring once. This clone was seen once. Its antigen is still unknown. The length of the CDR3 is 14 residues. Deletions cut 1 base from V and 0 bases from J, with 6 bases between. CDR1 and CDR2 from the germline V gene are SGHVS and FNYEAQ. The chain carries TRBV7-6 and TRBJ1-1, with D unclear. What was sequenced was PBMCs. This clonotype originated in a young man in good health and CMV-seropositive. CDR3 in amino acids: CASSLGVMNTEAFF. The CDR3 DNA sequence: TGTGCCAGCAGCTTAGGGGTAATGAACACTGAAGCTTTCTTT.